This T cell receptor beta chain was obtained from a study of T cell repertoires in cytomegalovirus infection. Study-wide background: Public TCR beta signatures were indicative of both CMV infection and a matching HLA type. Findings and caveats of the study: CMV-specific TCR beta clonotypes restricted by HLA-C were the ones dominating the ex vivo response.

A single record per CDR3 protein comes from TCRdb applying MiXCR to the reads. The table has around 290,000 distinct CDR3 sequences, about 23% seen once. There are many counts of this clonotype. Antigen specificity is unknown. Trimming took 5 bases from V and 4 from J, leaving 9 bases between them. Germline assignment: CDR1 LNHDA and CDR2 SQIVND (reference sequence). CDR3 length: 13 amino acids. Sequenced material: PBMCs. The V call is TRBV19, the J call TRBJ1-5; D is perhaps TRBD1 (5 bases). The receptor's source is a human donor in good health (CMV status not recorded). Some clones in this sample may be carry-over from other donors' samples. The CDR3 DNA reads TGTGCCAGTAGTGCCCCAGGGAATCAGCCCCAGCATTTT. Its translation is CASSAPGNQPQHF. Filled out from reference TRBV19 and TRBJ1-5, the complete variable domain reads DGGITQSPKYLFRKEGQNVTLSCEQNLNHDAMYWYRQDPGQGLRLIYYSQIVNDFQKGDIAEGYSVSREKKESFPLTVTSAQKNPTAFYLCASSAPGNQPQHFGDGTRLSIL.